The next 22 T cell receptor beta chains were all read from a single sample in a study of response to subunit inactivated influenza vaccine. TCRdb redid the calling of the RT-PCR reads with MiXCR, one entry per CDR3 protein. The profile shows about 500,000 distinct CDR3 sequences, approximately 15% of them singletons. This specimen consisted of CD4+ T cells sorted from PBMCs, obtained about 23 months after vaccination. These receptors were obtained from a man in his fifties or sixties who received an inactivated influenza vaccine.

J is TRBJ2-5 and V is TRBV6-2 or TRBV6-3; D may be TRBD2 (5 bases). The CDR3 loop spans 13 amino acids. Germline CDR1 reads MNHEY; CDR2 reads SVGEGT. V was cut by 10 bases and J by 9 bases, with 21 bases left in between. The CDR3 region is CATRGPRSAAQYF. As DNA, the CDR3 is TGTGCCACAAGAGGGCCTCGGTCAGCGGCCCAGTACTTC.

The chain carries TRBV12-3 or TRBV12-4 and TRBJ2-5; possibly TRBD1 for D (6 bases). This CDR3 is built from 12 residues. The germline V and J ends were trimmed by 5 bases and 7 bases, with 11 bases remaining between them. Here the CDR3 reads CASSPDRRTQYF. For the CDR3, the DNA is TGTGCCAGCAGTCCCGACAGGCGGACCCAGTACTTC.

This clonotype turned up a few times. This chain connects TRBV11-2 to TRBJ2-7; 9 nucleotides align to TRBD1. The J segment lost 8 bases and the V segment lost 6 bases, leaving 14 bases of the junction unmatched. The CDR3 runs 15 residues. Germline V lookup: CDR1 SGHAT, CDR2 FQNNGV. The CDR3 sequence is CASRRPGTGRLQQYF. In DNA, the CDR3 is TGTGCCAGCAGGCGTCCCGGGACAGGGAGGCTTCAGCAGTACTTC.

This sequence joins TRBV7-2 and TRBJ1-3; 8 bases are a match to TRBD1. The CDR3 has 17 amino acids. Per the germline V gene, CDR1 is SGHTA and CDR2 is FQGNSA. V was pared by 5 bases and J by 2 bases, with 11 bases of the junction left unmatched. The CDR3 region has the DNA TGTGCCAGCAGCCCAGGACAGGGCGTGAAGGCTGGAAACACCATATATTTT. The encoded protein is CASSPGQGVKAGNTIYF.

In its sample, this clonotype was seen many times. The chain employs TRBV29-1 and TRBJ2-3; 8 bases are shared with TRBD2. The CDR3 has 17 amino acids. The V segment lost 5 bases and the J segment 1 base; nucleotides outside the gene matches: 14. Germline CDR1 and CDR2: SQVTM and ANQGSEA. The CDR3 nucleotides are TGCAGCGTTCCCGAGGAGCGGGGGACCCCCCGCACAGATACGCAGTATTTT. This sequence encodes CSVPEERGTPRTDTQYF.

The rearrangement uses TRBV6-4 and TRBJ2-6; 8 bases match TRBD2. Germline CDR1 reads MRHNA; CDR2 reads SNTAGT. After removal of 6 bases from V and 1 base from J, the junction contained 14 bases not matched to a gene. CDR3 length: 19 residues. CDR3 loop: CASSRPRERGSSGANVLTF. As DNA, the CDR3 is TGTGCCAGCAGCCGACCCCGTGAGCGGGGGTCTTCTGGGGCCAACGTCCTGACTTTC.

Comments on this clonotype: The junction departs from germline at one end; a sequencing error may be responsible. The genes are TRBV7-6 and TRBJ2-3, with 7 bases aligning to TRBD1. The germline CDR1 and CDR2 sequences are SGHVS and FNYEAQ. This CDR3 is built from 15 residues. The CDR3 here is CASSLGGLRTGTQYF. CDR3 nucleotides: TGTGCCAGCAGCTTAGGTGGCCTTAGGACAGGTACGCAGTATTTT.

V usage is TRBV3-1 and J usage is TRBJ1-1, with D uncertain. CDR1 is LGHDT, CDR2 YNNKEL, per germline (reference sequence). This CDR3 has 15 residues. Trimming pared 0 bases from V and 2 bases from J, leaving 10 bases between. In DNA form, the CDR3 reads TGTGCCAGCAGCCAAGATCTGTTAGGCAACACTGAAGCTTTCTTT. This encodes CASSQDLLGNTEAFF.

CDR3 DNA: TGTGCCACCCGGAAGGCGCCGAACTCCTACAATGAGCAGTTCTTC. Translated, it gives CATRKAPNSYNEQFF. The chain employs TRBV7-6 and TRBJ2-1, with D hard to call. The CDR3 sequence is 15 residues long. The V and J ends lost 10 bases and 0 bases respectively, with 16 bases between them. CDR1 and CDR2 from the germline V gene are SGHVS and FNYEAQ. Supplemented by reference TRBV7-6 and TRBJ2-1, the full variable domain reads GAGVSQSPRYKVTKRGQDVALRCDPISGHVSLYWYRQALGQGPEFLTYFNYEAQQDKSGLPNDRFSAERPEGSISTLTIQRTEQRDSAMYRCATRKAPNSYNEQFFGPGTRLTVL.

This clonotype was recorded many times. The rearrangement uses TRBV7-8 and TRBJ2-3; D ambiguous. Germline V gene data show CDR1 as SGHVS and CDR2 as FQNEAQ. The V gene lost 3 bases and the J gene lost 3 bases, with 13 bases spanning the gap. CDR3 length: 15 residues. As DNA, the CDR3 is TGTGCCAGCAGCTTTTCATCCCCAATTACAGATACGCAGTATTTT. As protein: CASSFSSPITDTQYF.

This clonotype turned up a few times. The CDR3 DNA follows: TGTGCCAGTAGTTCAGACAGAGTGAATATAGCCAAAAACATTCAGTACTTC. This sequence encodes CASSSDRVNIAKNIQYF. The gene calls are TRBV19 and TRBJ2-4, with D tentatively TRBD1 (5 bases). The CDR3 has 17 amino acids. Germline V CDR1 and CDR2: LNHDA, SQIVND (reference sequence). V was trimmed by 5 bases and J by 0 bases, leaving 17 bases between them. The whole variable domain, filled in from reference TRBV19 and TRBJ2-4, reads DGGITQSPKYLFRKEGQNVTLSCEQNLNHDAMYWYRQDPGQGLRLIYYSQIVNDFQKGDIAEGYSVSREKKESFPLTVTSAQKNPTAFYLCASSSDRVNIAKNIQYFGAGTRLSVL.

The chain uses TRBV6-5 and TRBJ2-5; 7 bases align to TRBD1. Losses at the gene ends were 2 bases for V and 2 bases for J; bases not matched to a gene: 2. CDR1 is MNHEY and CDR2 is SVGAGI in the germline V gene. The CDR3 has 14 residues. The CDR3 reads CASSYPGQQETQYF. DNA of the CDR3: TGTGCCAGCAGTTACCCGGGACAGCAAGAGACCCAGTACTTC.

This chain uses TRBV18 with TRBJ2-1; D is undetermined. The ends were cut back, 0 bases at V and 10 bases at J, with 10 bases in the middle. CDR3 size: 13 residues. CDR1 is KGHSH, CDR2 LQKENI, per germline. The DNA for the CDR3 is TGTGCCAGCTCACCACCGAGGTCTGGGGAGCAGTTCTTC. Translating gives CASSPPRSGEQFF.

This clonotype was detected ten times or more. The chain recombines TRBV4-3 with TRBJ2-1; D gene unclear. The CDR3 is 14 amino acids. Germline V gene data show CDR1 as LGHNA and CDR2 as YSLEER. The V end lost 1 base, the J end lost 3 bases, and 7 bases lay between the germline ends. The CDR3 here is CASSQVHGYNEQFF. DNA of the CDR3: TGCGCCAGCAGCCAAGTACACGGCTACAATGAGCAGTTCTTC.

This clonotype was detected only a few times. The chain uses TRBV4-3 and TRBJ2-2; TRBD1 is a possible D gene (6 bases). Germline-derived CDR1 and CDR2 are LGHNA and YSLEER. Trimming left V 4 bases short and J 4 bases short, with 22 bases between. The CDR3 contains 18 residues. The CDR3 is CASSLSPAGVRGTGELFF. CDR3 in DNA: TGCGCCAGCAGCCTATCCCCTGCTGGTGTCAGGGGCACCGGGGAGCTGTTTTTT.

The chain is built from TRBV7-2 and TRBJ1-1; 8 bases agree with TRBD1. This CDR3 comprises 15 residues. With 3 bases clipped from V and 4 bases from J, the junction kept 7 bases outside the gene matches. Germline CDR1 and CDR2: SGHTA and FQGNSA. CDR3 nucleotide sequence: TGTGCCAGCAGCTTCATACAGGGGGTGGGCACTGAAGCTTTCTTT. The encoded protein is CASSFIQGVGTEAFF.

This clonotype was seen many times. The chain employs TRBV24-1 and TRBJ2-2; no clear D gene. The CDR3 consists of 14 residues. The ends were cut back, 10 bases at V and 1 base at J, with 12 bases in the middle. Per the germline V gene, CDR1 is KGHDR and CDR2 is SFDVKD. For the CDR3, the DNA is TGTGCCACAGGGCTCGGTGAGAACACCGGGGAGCTGTTTTTT. The encoded protein is CATGLGENTGELFF.

The chain employs TRBV2 and TRBJ2-3, with TRBD2 matching over 11 bases. The CDR3 is 16 amino acids. After removal of 5 bases from V and 2 bases from J, the junction contained 6 bases not matched to a gene. CDR1 is SNHLY, CDR2 FYNNEI, per germline. CDR3 DNA sequence: TGTGCCAGCAGTTTGGCTAGCGGGAGGTTCACAGATACGCAGTATTTT. It translates to CASSLASGRFTDTQYF.

This clonotype came up a few times. The V call is TRBV10-3, the J call TRBJ2-2, with a tentative D call TRBD2 (6 bases). The V gene's germline CDR1 is ENHRY and CDR2 SYGVKD. The CDR3 totals 16 residues. V was cut by 0 bases and J by 0 bases, with 8 bases left in between. The CDR3 here is CAISESTGANTGELFF. CDR3 bases: TGTGCCATCAGTGAGTCGACGGGGGCGAACACCGGGGAGCTGTTTTTT.

CDR3 protein: CAGARGGPNYGYTF. Written as DNA, the CDR3 is TGTGCCGGGGCGAGAGGGGGCCCCAACTATGGCTACACCTTC. V and J are TRBV30 and TRBJ1-2; 7 bases agree with TRBD1. Trimming took 8 bases from V and 2 from J; bases not matched to a gene: 11. Germline loops: CDR1 GTSNPN, CDR2 SVGIG (reference sequence). This CDR3 contains 14 residues.

The J gene is TRBJ1-6, the V gene TRBV9, with D perhaps TRBD1 (5 bases). Germline loops: CDR1 SGDLS, CDR2 YYNGEE. V lost 3 bases and J lost 9, with 13 bases in between. This CDR3 has 14 residues. This CDR3 is CASSADRVRSPLHF. The DNA of the CDR3 is TGTGCCAGCAGCGCAGACAGAGTGCGTTCACCCCTCCACTTT.

Only a few counts were recorded for this clonotype. The gene calls are TRBV5-1 and TRBJ2-2; a weak D match, TRBD2 (6 bases). Looked up from germline, CDR1 is SGHRS and CDR2 is YFSETQ. The CDR3 is 15 amino acids. The V end lost 0 bases, the J end lost 7 bases, and 13 bases lay between the germline ends. CDR3 DNA sequence: TGCGCCAGCAGCTTGGCTGGCGGGGTCCTCGGGGAGCTGTTTTTT. Translated, it gives CASSLAGGVLGELFF.